The 8 T cell receptor beta chains listed next were all sequenced from one sample in a study of blood T cell repertoires in COVID-19. Repertoires were generated with immunoSEQ multiplex PCR, while TCRdb's copy carries only in-frame clones and drops some. The table lists more than 15,000 clones, 80% to 90% of them singletons. Material for sequencing was peripheral blood. These receptors came from a human donor with active COVID-19. The donor label of this sample is uncertain.

J is TRBJ1-4 and V is TRBV10-3, with 8 bases that match TRBD1. After removal of 6 bases from V and 5 bases from J, the junction contained 5 bases not matched to a gene. Germline lookup yields CDR1 ENHRY and CDR2 SYGVKD. There are 14 residues in the CDR3. The CDR3 region is CAIRGTGPNEKLFF. The CDR3 DNA reads TGTGCCATCAGGGGGACAGGCCCAAATGAAAAACTGTTTTTT.

V and J are TRBV4-1 and TRBJ1-3; D ambiguous. There are 16 residues in the CDR3. The germline CDR1 and CDR2 sequences are MGHRA and YSYEKL. Trimming shortened V by 1 base and J by 2 bases, and 12 bases separated the two germline ends. DNA of the CDR3: TGCGCCAGCAGCCAAGGGGCCGCAGTAACTGGAAACACCATATATTTT. It is translated as CASSQGAAVTGNTIYF.

This sequence joins TRBV2 and TRBJ2-2; no clear D. The germline CDR1 and CDR2 sequences are SNHLY and FYNNEI. Trimming pared 5 bases from V and 5 bases from J, leaving 9 bases between. CDR3 length equals 13 residues. Written as DNA, the CDR3 is TGTGCCAGCAGTCGGCTCGGGACCGGGGAGCTGTTTTTT. Translating gives CASSRLGTGELFF.

The chain has TRBV18 and TRBJ2-1; tentatively, D is TRBD1 (6 bases). This CDR3 region has 16 residues. Trimming removed 3 bases from V and 4 bases from J, with 16 bases in between. Germline V lookup: CDR1 KGHSH, CDR2 LQKENI. CDR3 coding DNA: TGTGCCAGCTCACCTGGGGGCAGGGGCCTTTACAATGAGCAGTTCTTC. The encoded protein is CASSPGGRGLYNEQFF.

CDR3 residues: CASSQGQGRSYEQYF. In DNA form, the CDR3 reads TGTGCCAGCAGCCAAGGGCAGGGAAGGTCCTACGAGCAGTACTTC. The chain carries TRBV14 and TRBJ2-7; D may be TRBD1 (5 bases). This CDR3 region has 15 residues. V lost 1 base to trimming and J lost 1 base, with 11 bases between them. Germline lookup yields CDR1 SGHDN and CDR2 FVKESK.

The rearrangement links TRBV9 to TRBJ2-7, with a weak D call TRBD1 (7 bases). Trimming pared 0 bases from V and 4 bases from J, leaving 11 bases between. CDR1 and CDR2 (germline): SGDLS, YYNGEE. The CDR3 consists of 14 residues. CDR3 region: CASSVEQGGYEQYF. DNA for the CDR3: TGTGCCAGCAGCGTAGAGCAGGGGGGTTACGAGCAGTACTTC. Drawing the rest from reference TRBV9 and TRBJ2-7, the complete variable domain is DSGVTQTPKHLITATGQRVTLRCSPRSGDLSVYWYQQSLDQGLQFLIQYYNGEERAKGNILERFSAQQFPDLHSELNLSSLELGDSALYFCASSVEQGGYEQYFGPGTRLTVT.

This clone came up a few times. This same CDR3 is encoded by further DNA sequences in the sample. V gene TRBV6-5 combines with J gene TRBJ2-1, with 12 bases fitting TRBD2. Germline-derived CDR1 and CDR2 are MNHEY and SVGAGI. Trimming at V came to 6 bases and at J to 10 bases, leaving 4 bases not matched to a gene. This CDR3 region has 13 residues. The CDR3 region is CASRGLAGPEQFF. The CDR3, as DNA: TGTGCCAGCAGGGGACTAGCGGGTCCGGAGCAGTTCTTC.

The chain uses TRBV7-8 and TRBJ1-6; 10 bases match TRBD1. This CDR3 comprises 15 residues. Unmatched junction bases numbered 9, after V lost 6 bases and J lost 10 bases. CDR1 and CDR2 (germline): SGHVS, FQNEAQ. CDR3 sequence reads: CASRERQGAFSPLHF. CDR3 coding DNA: TGTGCCAGCAGGGAGAGACAGGGGGCTTTCTCACCCCTCCACTTT.